Listed here are 5 T cell receptor beta chains from one sample, sequenced in a study of blood T cell repertoires in COVID-19. Libraries were prepared by immunoSEQ multiplex PCR; TCRdb keeps only in-frame clonotypes and omits some of them. The sample lists some 22,000 clones; about 89% were seen once. Material for sequencing was peripheral blood. All receptors derive from a human donor with active COVID-19. The donor label of this sample is uncertain.

The V call is TRBV6-5, the J call TRBJ2-1; 7 nucleotides align to TRBD2. This CDR3 has 13 amino acids. The germline CDR1 and CDR2 sequences are MNHEY and SVGAGI. After removal of 4 bases from V and 12 bases from J, the junction contained 9 bases not matched to a gene. CDR3 coding DNA: TGTGCCAGCAGTTCCACCCGGGAGGACTGGCAGTTCTTC. This encodes CASSSTREDWQFF.

This rearrangement joins TRBV6-1 to TRBJ2-7; 8 bases fit TRBD2. The V gene's germline CDR1 is MNHNS and CDR2 SASEGT. CDR3 length equals 15 residues. The junction had 5 bases not matched to a gene; V was cut back by 2 bases and J by 2 bases. CDR3 sequence: CASSETPGLAYEQYF. The CDR3 coding sequence is TGTGCCAGCAGTGAAACCCCGGGACTAGCCTACGAGCAGTACTTC.

The rearrangement joins TRBV4-1 to TRBJ1-2, with 7 bases lining up with TRBD1. The germline V gene has CDR1 MGHRA and CDR2 YSYEKL. Trimming removed 1 base from V and 8 bases from J; junction bases left unmatched: 7. This CDR3 comprises 14 residues. DNA of the CDR3: TGCGCCAGCAGCCAAGGCGACAGGGTGGACGGCTACACCTTC. Translated, it gives CASSQGDRVDGYTF.

The rearrangement joins TRBV15 to TRBJ2-7; D perhaps matches TRBD2 (6 bases). This CDR3 has 15 residues. Germline CDR1 and CDR2: LNHNV and YYDKDF (reference sequence). Trimming removed 1 base from V and 4 bases from J, with 14 bases in between. CDR3 nucleotides: TGTGCCACCAGCAGAGTTGGCGGGGTCTCTTACGAGCAGTACTTC. This encodes CATSRVGGVSYEQYF.

The V call is TRBV19, the J call TRBJ1-5; 9 bases map to TRBD1. The J segment lost 4 bases and the V segment lost 11 bases, leaving 9 bases of the junction unmatched. Germline CDR1 is LNHDA and CDR2 is SQIVND (reference sequence). This CDR3 has 14 residues. Here the CDR3 DNA reads TGTGCCGCGGGGCCGGGACAGGGAAATCAGCCCCAGCATTTT. Protein sequence: CAAGPGQGNQPQHF.